This TCR beta chain derives from a study of CD8+CD57+ T cells in acquired aplastic anemia. Study background: Sorted CD4+ and CD8+ cells gave an average of 3.2 ug of DNA.

The patients chosen for sequencing had shown expansion of CD8+CD57+ cells (detected by flow cytometry). A severe acquired aplastic anemia diagnosis applied to all patients. Germline V lookup: CDR1 LNHDA, CDR2 SQIVND (reference sequence). This CDR3 has 13 residues. Trimming left V 6 bases short and J 1 base short, with 4 bases between. The TCR beta profiling, which covered VDJ combination and CDR3 sequence, was carried out using genomic DNA as the template. TCRdb ran MiXCR on the reads and lists one entry per CDR3 protein. The table shows 200,000 or so distinct CDR3 sequences, with around 47% occurring only once. This clonotype was seen ten or more times. The antigen is not known. Findings and caveats of the study: Comparison of patients with controls identified around 30 shared CD8+ CDR3 sequences.

The sequence derives from a human donor with aplastic anemia. Sequences were obtained from sorted CD4+, CD8+, or CD8+CD57+ T cells (not recorded which) from PBMCs. The chain recombines TRBV19 with TRBJ2-6, with D unclear. CDR3 loop: CASSLSGANVLTF. DNA of the CDR3: TGTGCCAGTAGCCTTTCTGGGGCCAACGTCCTGACTTTC. Complete variable domain (other parts from reference TRBV19 and TRBJ2-6): DGGITQSPKYLFRKEGQNVTLSCEQNLNHDAMYWYRQDPGQGLRLIYYSQIVNDFQKGDIAEGYSVSREKKESFPLTVTSAQKNPTAFYLCASSLSGANVLTFGAGSRLTVL.